The T cell receptor beta chain under discussion was sequenced for a study of blood T cell repertoires in COVID-19. The overall study: The origin of the acute and convalescent COVID-19 samples was the United States, Italy and Spain. T cells, B-cell-depleted T cells, or PBMCs provided the cDNA or gDNA that served as material.

Germline loops: CDR1 SGHVS, CDR2 FNYEAQ. J was trimmed by 2 bases and V by 4 bases; bases with no gene match: 11. There are 17 residues in the CDR3. Original handling: By means of reference gene primer amplification, nucleated cell counts were estimated. Clones were read by immunoSEQ multiplex PCR, and TCRdb kept only the in-frame ones, dropping some. V and J calls and clone size are copied from that table; D and trimming were computed from the DNA. Of some 33,000 clones listed, approximately 85% were seen once; the top ten hold roughly 7.7%. This clonotype was sampled from a human donor in a cohort sampled during active COVID-19. V usage is TRBV7-6 and J usage is TRBJ2-5, with 9 bases aligning to TRBD1. Specimen: peripheral blood. The CDR3 region has the DNA TGTGCCAGCAGCTCGTCACCGGGACAGGGAGGACAAGAGACCCAGTACTTC. Translating it yields CASSSSPGQGGQETQYF. Variable domain in full (rest from reference TRBV7-6 and TRBJ2-5): GAGVSQSPRYKVTKRGQDVALRCDPISGHVSLYWYRQALGQGPEFLTYFNYEAQQDKSGLPNDRFSAERPEGSISTLTIQRTEQRDSAMYRCASSSSPGQGGQETQYFGPGTRLLVL.